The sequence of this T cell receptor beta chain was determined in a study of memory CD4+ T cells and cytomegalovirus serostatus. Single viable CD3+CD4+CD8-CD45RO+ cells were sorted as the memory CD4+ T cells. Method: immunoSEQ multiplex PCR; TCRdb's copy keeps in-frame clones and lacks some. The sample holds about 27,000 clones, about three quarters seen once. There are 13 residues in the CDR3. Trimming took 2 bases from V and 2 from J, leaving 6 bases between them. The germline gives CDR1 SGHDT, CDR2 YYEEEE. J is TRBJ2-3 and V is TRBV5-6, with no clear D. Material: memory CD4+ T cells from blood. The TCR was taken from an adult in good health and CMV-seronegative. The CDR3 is CASSFQTTDTQYF. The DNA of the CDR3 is TGTGCCAGCAGCTTCCAGACCACAGATACGCAGTATTTT.